A selection of T cell receptor beta chains follows, all from one sample in a study of identical twins. One entry per CDR3 protein, called by TCRdb with MiXCR from the 5' RACE reads. The table records over 550,000 distinct CDR3 sequences, 7% to 7.5% of them present only once. These same records also appear under a second study, on yellow fever vaccine responses in identical twins.

Sequencing was performed on PBMCs. Receptors were obtained from a woman between 18 and 29 years old in good health. Each CDR3 is given with its conserved first and last residue. The D gene is left open where the match is weak. The size entry is marked missing in some rows and otherwise reads once, few, many or a size class.

size: many; D: -; J: TRBJ2-7; V: TRBV9; CDR3: CASSVVSGPTYEQYF; DNA: TGTGCCAGCAGCGTAGTGAGCGGGCCTACCTACGAGCAGTACTTC
size: few; D: TRBD2; J: TRBJ2-1; V: TRBV5-5; CDR3: CASRALPSGSSNEQFF; DNA: TGTGCCAGCCGGGCCCTTCCTAGCGGGAGTAGTAATGAGCAGTTCTTC
size: few; D: -; J: TRBJ1-1; V: TRBV15; CDR3: CATSRDSPNTEAFF; DNA: TGTGCCACCAGCAGGGACAGCCCGAACACTGAAGCTTTCTTT
size: -; D: TRBD1; J: TRBJ2-5; V: TRBV27; CDR3: CASSPRQGAYETQYF; DNA: TGTGCCAGCAGTCCGCGACAGGGGGCTTATGAGACCCAGTACTTC
size: few; D: -; J: TRBJ2-1; V: TRBV3-1; CDR3: CASSQDVGGYNEQFF; DNA: TGTGCCAGCAGCCAAGATGTAGGAGGTTACAATGAGCAGTTCTTC
size: few; D: -; J: TRBJ2-5; V: TRBV4-1; CDR3: CASSLTRGAETQYF; DNA: TGCGCCAGCAGCCTCACCCGTGGGGCTGAGACCCAGTACTTC
size: many; D: -; J: TRBJ2-2; V: TRBV5-1; CDR3: CASSLGPSGSGELFF; DNA: TGCGCCAGCAGCTTGGGGCCCTCTGGCAGCGGGGAGCTGTTTTTT
size: few; D: TRBD2; J: TRBJ2-5; V: TRBV7-8; CDR3: CASSSGLATQETQYF; DNA: TGTGCCAGCAGCTCAGGACTAGCGACCCAAGAGACCCAGTACTTC
size: many; D: -; J: TRBJ2-7; V: TRBV5-1; CDR3: CASSRPTGSYEQYF; DNA: TGCGCCAGCAGCCGCCCCACAGGATCCTACGAGCAGTACTTC
size: many; D: TRBD1; J: TRBJ2-7; V: TRBV5-6; CDR3: CASSPGTGSVYEQYF; DNA: TGTGCCAGCAGCCCCGGGACAGGGTCAGTCTACGAGCAGTACTTC
size: -; D: -; J: TRBJ2-5; V: TRBV18; CDR3: CASSPSPSGTQETQYF; DNA: TGTGCCAGCTCACCATCCCCCTCCGGGACCCAAGAGACCCAGTACTTC
size: many; D: -; J: TRBJ2-3; V: TRBV28; CDR3: CASSFRSGFTDTQYF; DNA: TGTGCCAGCAGTTTCAGGTCCGGTTTCACAGATACGCAGTATTTT
size: many; D: -; J: TRBJ2-7; V: TRBV13; CDR3: CASRSRGSGYEQYF; DNA: TGTGCCAGCAGGAGCCGGGGGAGTGGGTACGAGCAGTACTTC
size: -; D: -; J: TRBJ2-5; V: TRBV7-9; CDR3: CASSLAFGGKETKYF; DNA: TGTGCCAGCAGCTTAGCTTTCGGGGGTAAAGAGACCAAGTACTTC
size: few; D: -; J: TRBJ2-6; V: TRBV28; CDR3: CASSNGISGANVLTF; DNA: TGTGCCAGCAGTAACGGTATCTCTGGGGCCAACGTCCTGACTTTC
size: -; D: -; J: TRBJ2-2; V: TRBV6-5; CDR3: CASSYTLPSNTGELFF; DNA: TGTGCCAGCAGTTACACACTTCCTAGCAACACCGGGGAGCTGTTTTTT
size: many; D: -; J: TRBJ2-1; V: TRBV10-3; CDR3: CAISEWVGRNEQFF; DNA: TGTGCCATCAGTGAGTGGGTGGGACGCAATGAGCAGTTCTTC
size: -; D: TRBD1; J: TRBJ1-1; V: TRBV12-3/TRBV12-4; CDR3: CASTHRAGQGARNTEAFF; DNA: TGTGCCAGCACCCACCGTGCGGGACAGGGGGCGCGGAACACTGAAGCTTTCTTT
size: few; D: -; J: TRBJ2-7; V: TRBV10-1; CDR3: CASSREDKPPYEQYF; DNA: TGCGCCAGCAGCCGAGAGGACAAGCCCCCTTACGAGCAGTACTTC
size: few; D: TRBD1; J: TRBJ1-5; V: TRBV10-2; CDR3: CASSDQSRGAQHF; DNA: TGCGCCAGCAGTGACCAGAGCAGGGGGGCCCAGCATTTT
size: few; D: TRBD2; J: TRBJ2-1; V: TRBV5-1; CDR3: CASSLERGAYYNEQFF; DNA: TGCGCCAGCAGCTTGGAGCGGGGGGCCTACTACAATGAGCAGTTCTTC
size: -; D: -; J: TRBJ1-1; V: TRBV20-1; CDR3: CSAGFTEAFF; DNA: TGCAGTGCTGGTTTTACTGAAGCTTTCTTT
size: -; D: TRBD1; J: TRBJ2-3; V: TRBV24-1; CDR3: CATSLGTGTDTQYF; DNA: TGTGCCACCAGCCTTGGGACAGGGACAGATACGCAGTATTTT
size: many; D: TRBD1; J: TRBJ2-1; V: TRBV2; CDR3: CASKRQGSSNEQFF; DNA: TGTGCCAGCAAGAGACAGGGTTCAAGCAATGAGCAGTTCTTC
size: many; D: TRBD2; J: TRBJ2-1; V: TRBV11-2; CDR3: CASSLGAGTYNEQFF; DNA: TGTGCCAGCAGCTTAGGAGCGGGGACCTACAATGAGCAGTTCTTC
size: many; D: -; J: TRBJ1-1; V: TRBV13; CDR3: CASSRTRQEARNTEAFF; DNA: TGTGCCAGCAGCCGCACACGACAGGAGGCACGGAACACTGAAGCTTTCTTT
size: many; D: -; J: TRBJ1-5; V: TRBV4-1; CDR3: CASSQQGRGQPQHF; DNA: TGCGCCAGCAGCCAACAGGGAAGGGGTCAGCCCCAGCATTTT
size: many; D: TRBD2; J: TRBJ2-2; V: TRBV20-1; CDR3: CSASGGVTGELFF; DNA: TGCAGTGCTTCTGGGGGGGTCACCGGGGAGCTGTTTTTT
size: -; D: -; J: TRBJ1-1; V: TRBV12-3/TRBV12-4; CDR3: CASSPSLVNTEAFF; DNA: TGTGCCAGCAGTCCCTCGTTGGTGAACACTGAAGCTTTCTTT
size: many; D: TRBD1; J: TRBJ1-6; V: TRBV6-1; CDR3: CASRPPGQGGSPLHF; DNA: TGTGCCAGCAGACCCCCGGGACAGGGAGGCTCACCCCTCCACTTT
size: many; D: TRBD2; J: TRBJ2-7; V: TRBV12-3/TRBV12-4; CDR3: CASSAPRLADHEQYF; DNA: TGTGCCAGCAGTGCCCCGAGACTAGCGGACCACGAGCAGTACTTC
size: -; D: TRBD2; J: TRBJ2-5; V: TRBV15; CDR3: CATSRDPRAGGPSPTQYF; DNA: TGTGCCACCAGCAGAGACCCCCGAGCGGGGGGGCCTAGTCCGACCCAGTACTTC
size: -; D: TRBD1; J: TRBJ2-5; V: TRBV5-1; CDR3: CASRDRREETQYF; DNA: TGCGCCAGCCGGGACAGAAGGGAAGAGACCCAGTACTTC
size: -; D: -; J: TRBJ1-1; V: TRBV7-8; CDR3: CASSLSAGEAFF; DNA: TGTGCCAGCAGCTTATCAGCGGGGGAAGCTTTCTTT
size: many; D: TRBD2; J: TRBJ2-7; V: TRBV7-8; CDR3: CASSDLRGRVSYEQYF; DNA: TGTGCCAGCAGCGACCTCCGCGGGAGGGTCTCCTACGAGCAGTACTTC
size: many; D: -; J: TRBJ2-6; V: TRBV12-3/TRBV12-4; CDR3: CASSFRDAGANVLTF; DNA: TGTGCCAGCAGTTTCAGGGACGCCGGGGCCAACGTCCTGACTTTC
size: many; D: -; J: TRBJ1-1; V: TRBV11-2; CDR3: CASSFSGAGTEAFF; DNA: TGTGCCAGCAGCTTTTCAGGGGCCGGCACTGAAGCTTTCTTT
size: many; D: -; J: TRBJ2-7; V: TRBV6-1; CDR3: CASFRVETYEQYF; DNA: TGTGCCAGTTTCAGGGTTGAAACCTACGAGCAGTACTTC
size: many; D: -; J: TRBJ1-4; V: TRBV20-1; CDR3: CSASWGEAPANEKLFF; DNA: TGCAGTGCTAGTTGGGGCGAGGCACCAGCTAATGAAAAACTGTTTTTT
size: -; D: TRBD2; J: TRBJ2-1; V: TRBV11-3; CDR3: CASSLPGLAGAYEQFF; DNA: TGTGCCAGCAGCTTACCGGGACTAGCGGGAGCGTATGAGCAGTTCTTC
size: few; D: TRBD1; J: TRBJ2-5; V: TRBV20-1; CDR3: CSAAGQVDETQYF; DNA: TGCAGTGCGGCAGGACAGGTCGATGAGACCCAGTACTTC
size: -; D: TRBD2; J: TRBJ2-4; V: TRBV4-1; CDR3: CASSPGLAGGEAKNIQYF; DNA: TGCGCCAGCAGCCCGGGACTAGCGGGGGGAGAAGCCAAAAACATTCAGTACTTC
size: many; D: -; J: TRBJ1-1; V: TRBV10-3; CDR3: CAITDPLGDTEAFF; DNA: TGTGCCATCACCGATCCCTTAGGGGACACTGAAGCTTTCTTT
size: many; D: -; J: TRBJ2-7; V: TRBV12-3/TRBV12-4; CDR3: CASSLTRLRGYEQYF; DNA: TGTGCCAGCAGTTTAACTCGCTTGCGGGGCTACGAGCAGTACTTC
size: -; D: -; J: TRBJ2-2; V: TRBV6-5; CDR3: CASSYSRQATGELFF; DNA: TGTGCCAGCAGTTACTCGAGGCAGGCCACCGGGGAGCTGTTTTTT
size: -; D: TRBD2; J: TRBJ2-3; V: TRBV5-1; CDR3: CASSLGLSGGPRGTDTQYF; DNA: TGCGCCAGCAGCTTGGGTCTTAGCGGGGGGCCGCGAGGGACAGATACGCAGTATTTT
size: -; D: TRBD2; J: TRBJ2-7; V: TRBV7-2; CDR3: CASTHGLAGPLEQYF; DNA: TGTGCCAGCACCCATGGTCTAGCGGGGCCCCTCGAGCAGTACTTC
size: few; D: -; J: TRBJ1-2; V: TRBV12-3/TRBV12-4; CDR3: CASRQNGLGADYGYTF; DNA: TGTGCCAGCAGGCAAAATGGTCTGGGGGCAGACTATGGCTACACCTTC
size: many; D: -; J: TRBJ1-1; V: TRBV5-6; CDR3: CASRTVGGTEAFF; DNA: TGTGCCAGCAGGACGGTGGGGGGAACTGAAGCTTTCTTT
size: -; D: -; J: TRBJ2-6; V: TRBV12-3/TRBV12-4; CDR3: CASTPGRDSSGANVLTF; DNA: TGTGCCAGCACCCCGGGTAGGGACTCCTCTGGGGCCAACGTCCTGACTTTC
size: few; D: TRBD2; J: TRBJ2-7; V: TRBV14; CDR3: CASNTIAGSYEQYF; DNA: TGTGCCAGCAATACTATAGCGGGAAGCTACGAGCAGTACTTC
size: few; D: -; J: TRBJ2-7; V: TRBV7-8; CDR3: CASSLGAAVVSSYEQYF; DNA: TGTGCCAGCAGCTTAGGGGCCGCGGTCGTAAGCTCCTACGAGCAGTACTTC
size: few; D: TRBD2; J: TRBJ2-7; V: TRBV20-1; CDR3: CSAKLAGASHEQYF; DNA: TGCAGTGCCAAGCTAGCGGGAGCTTCCCACGAGCAGTACTTC
size: many; D: -; J: TRBJ1-2; V: TRBV7-2; CDR3: CASSLALSPGYTF; DNA: TGTGCCAGCAGCTTAGCTTTATCCCCGGGCTACACCTTC
size: -; D: -; J: TRBJ2-5; V: TRBV5-1; CDR3: CASSPTGDSGETQYF; DNA: TGCGCCAGCAGCCCAACCGGTGACAGCGGAGAGACCCAGTACTTC